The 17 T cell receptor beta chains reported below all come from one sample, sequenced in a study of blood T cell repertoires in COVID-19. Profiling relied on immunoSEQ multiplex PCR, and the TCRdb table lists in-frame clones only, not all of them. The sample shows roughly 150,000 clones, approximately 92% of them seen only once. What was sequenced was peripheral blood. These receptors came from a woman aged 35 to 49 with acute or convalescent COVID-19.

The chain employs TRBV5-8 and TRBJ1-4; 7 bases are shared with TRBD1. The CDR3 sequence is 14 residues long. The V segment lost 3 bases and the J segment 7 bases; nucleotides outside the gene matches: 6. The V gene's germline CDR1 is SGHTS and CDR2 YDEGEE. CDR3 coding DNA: TGTGCCAGCAGCTCCGGACAGGAGAGTGAAAAACTGTTTTTT. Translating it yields CASSSGQESEKLFF.

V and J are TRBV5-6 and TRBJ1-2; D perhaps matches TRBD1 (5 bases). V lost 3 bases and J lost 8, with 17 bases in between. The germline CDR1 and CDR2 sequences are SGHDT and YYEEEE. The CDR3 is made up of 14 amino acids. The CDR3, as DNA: TGTGCCAGCAGCTACCTACCGACAGCGTCGGGCTACACCTTC. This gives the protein CASSYLPTASGYTF.

In nucleotides, the CDR3 is TGCGCCAGCAGCTTTTTGGCGGGGGGTGGCACAGATACGCAGTATTTT. As protein: CASSFLAGGGTDTQYF. The rearrangement joins TRBV5-1 to TRBJ2-3; 8 nucleotides match TRBD2. Germline CDR1 reads SGHRS; CDR2 reads YFSETQ. The length of the CDR3 is 16 residues. V lost 2 bases and J lost 1; bases outside the gene matches: 6.

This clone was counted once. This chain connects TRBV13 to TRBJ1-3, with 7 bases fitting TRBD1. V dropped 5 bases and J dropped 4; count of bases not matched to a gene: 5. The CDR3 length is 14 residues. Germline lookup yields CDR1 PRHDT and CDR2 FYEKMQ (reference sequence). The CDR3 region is CASSTRTGGNTIYF. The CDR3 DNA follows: TGTGCCAGCAGCACCAGGACAGGCGGAAACACCATATATTTT.

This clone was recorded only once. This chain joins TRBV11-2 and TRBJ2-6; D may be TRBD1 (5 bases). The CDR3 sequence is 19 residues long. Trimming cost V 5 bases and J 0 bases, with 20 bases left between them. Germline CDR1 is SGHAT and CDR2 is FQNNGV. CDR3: CASSDPHRSAFSGANVLTF. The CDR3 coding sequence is TGTGCCAGCAGCGATCCGCACAGGTCCGCCTTCTCTGGGGCCAACGTCCTGACTTTC. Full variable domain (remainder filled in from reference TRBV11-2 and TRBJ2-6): EAGVAQSPRYKIIEKRQSVAFWCNPISGHATLYWYQQILGQGPKLLIQFQNNGVVDDSQLPKDRFSAERLKGVDSTLKIQPAKLEDSAVYLCASSDPHRSAFSGANVLTFGAGSRLTVL.

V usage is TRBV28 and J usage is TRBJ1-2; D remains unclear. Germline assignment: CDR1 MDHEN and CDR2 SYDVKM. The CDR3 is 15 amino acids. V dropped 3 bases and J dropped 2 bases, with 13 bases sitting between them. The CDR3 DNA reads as TGTGCCAGCAGTTTTTACCAGGATGTAAACTATGGCTACACCTTC. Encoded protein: CASSFYQDVNYGYTF.

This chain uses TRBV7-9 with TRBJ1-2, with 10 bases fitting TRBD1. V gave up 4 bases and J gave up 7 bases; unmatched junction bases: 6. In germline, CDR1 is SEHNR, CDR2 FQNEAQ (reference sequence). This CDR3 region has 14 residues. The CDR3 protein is CASSSDRGRGGYTF. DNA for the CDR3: TGTGCCAGCAGCTCTGACAGGGGGCGCGGTGGCTACACCTTC.

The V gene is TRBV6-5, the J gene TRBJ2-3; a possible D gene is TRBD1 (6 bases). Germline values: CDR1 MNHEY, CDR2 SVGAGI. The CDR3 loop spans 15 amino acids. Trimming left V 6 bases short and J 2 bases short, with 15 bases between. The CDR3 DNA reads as TGTGCCAGCAGCCGGACAGCGATATACACAGATACGCAGTATTTT. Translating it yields CASSRTAIYTDTQYF.

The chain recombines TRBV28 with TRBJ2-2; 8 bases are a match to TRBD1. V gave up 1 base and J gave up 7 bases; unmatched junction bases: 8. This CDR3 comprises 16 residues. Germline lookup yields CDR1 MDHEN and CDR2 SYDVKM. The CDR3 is CASSLSPDRGGGELFF. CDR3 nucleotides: TGTGCCAGCAGTTTATCCCCCGACAGGGGTGGCGGGGAGCTGTTTTTT. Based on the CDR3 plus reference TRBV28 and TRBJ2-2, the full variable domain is DVKVTQSSRYLVKRTGEKVFLECVQDMDHENMFWYRQDPGLGLRLIYFSYDVKMKEKGDIPEGYSVSREKKERFSLILESASTNQTSMYLCASSLSPDRGGGELFFGEGSRLTVL.

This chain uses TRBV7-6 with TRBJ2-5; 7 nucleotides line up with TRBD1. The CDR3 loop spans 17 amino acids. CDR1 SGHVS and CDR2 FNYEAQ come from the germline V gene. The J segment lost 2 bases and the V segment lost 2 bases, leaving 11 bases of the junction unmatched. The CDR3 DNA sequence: TGTGCCAGCAGCTTAAATTGGGGACAGCGTGGTCAAGAGACCCAGTACTTC. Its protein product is CASSLNWGQRGQETQYF.

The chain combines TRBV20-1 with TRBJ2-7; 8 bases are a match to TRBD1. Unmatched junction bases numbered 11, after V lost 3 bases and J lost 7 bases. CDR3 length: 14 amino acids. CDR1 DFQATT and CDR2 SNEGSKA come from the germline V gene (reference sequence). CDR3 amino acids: CSASFQGARSEQYF. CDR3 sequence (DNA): TGCAGTGCTAGTTTCCAGGGGGCCCGCTCGGAGCAGTACTTC.

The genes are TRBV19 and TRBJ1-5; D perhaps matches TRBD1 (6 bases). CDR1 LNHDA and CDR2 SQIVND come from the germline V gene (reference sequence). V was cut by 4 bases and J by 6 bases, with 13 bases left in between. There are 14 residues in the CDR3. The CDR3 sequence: CASSSSGAPQPQHF. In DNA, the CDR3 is TGTGCCAGTAGTAGTTCAGGGGCCCCTCAGCCCCAGCATTTT.

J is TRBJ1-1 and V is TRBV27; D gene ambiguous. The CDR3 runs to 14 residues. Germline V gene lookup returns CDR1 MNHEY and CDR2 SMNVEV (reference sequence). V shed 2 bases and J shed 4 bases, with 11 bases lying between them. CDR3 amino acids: CASSLRGGVTEAFF. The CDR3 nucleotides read TGTGCCAGCAGTTTACGCGGCGGGGTCACTGAAGCTTTCTTT.

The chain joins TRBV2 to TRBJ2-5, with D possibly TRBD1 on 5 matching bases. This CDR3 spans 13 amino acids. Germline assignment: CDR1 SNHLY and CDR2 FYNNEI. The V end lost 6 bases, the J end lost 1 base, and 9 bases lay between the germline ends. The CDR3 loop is CASSFDSQETQYF. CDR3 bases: TGTGCCAGCAGCTTCGACAGCCAAGAGACCCAGTACTTC.

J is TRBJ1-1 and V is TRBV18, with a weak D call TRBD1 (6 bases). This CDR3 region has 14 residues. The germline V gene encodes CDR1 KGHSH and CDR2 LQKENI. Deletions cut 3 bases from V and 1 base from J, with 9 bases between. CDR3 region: CASSPYRENTEAFF. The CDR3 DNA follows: TGTGCCAGCTCACCGTACAGGGAGAACACTGAAGCTTTCTTT. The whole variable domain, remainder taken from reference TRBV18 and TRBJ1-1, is NAGVMQNPRHLVRRRGQEARLRCSPMKGHSHVYWYRQLPEEGLKFMVYLQKENIIDESGMPKERFSAEFPKEGPSILRIQQVVRGDSAAYFCASSPYRENTEAFFGQGTRLTVV.

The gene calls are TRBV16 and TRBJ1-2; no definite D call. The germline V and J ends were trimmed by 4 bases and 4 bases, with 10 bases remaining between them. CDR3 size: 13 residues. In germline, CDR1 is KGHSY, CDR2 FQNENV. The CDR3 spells CASSRTDTYGYTF. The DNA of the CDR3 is TGTGCCAGCAGCCGCACAGACACCTATGGCTACACCTTC.

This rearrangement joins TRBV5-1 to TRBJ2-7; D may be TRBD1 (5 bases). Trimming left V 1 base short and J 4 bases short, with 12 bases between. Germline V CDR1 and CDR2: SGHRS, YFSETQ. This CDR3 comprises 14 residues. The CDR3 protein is CASSLMGREYEQYF. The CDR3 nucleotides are TGCGCCAGCAGCTTGATGGGCAGGGAATACGAGCAGTACTTC.